This T cell receptor (beta chain) derives from a study of blood T cells in healthy people across ages. V lost 4 bases to trimming and J lost 8 bases, with 17 bases between them. CDR3 size: 14 residues. Germline CDR1 SEHNR, CDR2 FQNEAQ (reference sequence). Note on this clonotype: Antigen unknown.

Each individual donor underwent a draw of about 11 milliliters of peripheral blood. A J-beta primer mix and a sample-barcoded 5' primer were used in a second PCR of roughly 7 to 12 cycles. A single record per CDR3 protein comes from TCRdb applying MiXCR to the 5' RACE reads. The sample lists about 640,000 distinct CDR3 sequences, approximately 50% seen once, with over 30% in the top ten. Points from the study as a whole: Long-lived donors exceeded aged donors in naive CD4+ cells and diversity. Higher naive T cell percentage went strongly together with higher TCR beta diversity. The study could not conclusively compare naive and antigen-experienced cells, given its unsorted PBMCs.

The V gene is TRBV7-9, the J gene TRBJ1-2; perhaps TRBD1 as D (5 bases). The receptor was derived from a man between 60 and 75 years old in good health. Specimen: blood. The CDR3 protein is CASSSWADGDGYTF. CDR3 sequence (DNA): TGTGCCAGCAGCTCTTGGGCGGACGGGGACGGCTACACCTTC.